This TCR beta chain was profiled in a study of vaccination and CD4 T cells after COVID-19. Across the whole study: Culture controls were given either a CEFX pool, an HIV-1 Nef pool, or no peptide.

A remark on this clonotype: What it recognizes is unknown.

Specified treatment: roughly 10-day PBMC culture with coronavirus spike peptide pools or control peptides (ViraFEST assay). For ViraFEST, peptide pools expanded antigen-specific T cells, after which the TCRs were sequenced. Trimming took 9 bases from V and 1 from J; bases not matched to a gene: 9. CDR3 length: 17 residues. Germline lookup yields CDR1 LNHDA and CDR2 SQIVND (reference sequence). Study-level points and caveats: Post-vaccination reactive clonotypes (median 38) did not differ significantly from post-infection (approximately 23).

Sequencing of cultured CD4+ T cell DNA used the Oncomine TCR Beta short-read assay. MiXCR, applied by TCRdb to the PCR reads, yields one record per CDR3 protein. The table shows fewer than 20,000 distinct CDR3 sequences, with 54% occurring only once. Sequencing was performed on CD4+ T cells from blood, cultured in vitro, taken before SARS-CoV-2 vaccination. The gene calls are TRBV19 and TRBJ2-6; TRBD1 agrees at 10 bases. This TCR was recovered from a human donor who had recovered from COVID-19. CDR3 loop: CASQPGTGESGANVLTF. The DNA for the CDR3 is TGTGCCAGCCAGCCCGGGACAGGGGAGTCTGGGGCCAACGTCCTGACTTTC.